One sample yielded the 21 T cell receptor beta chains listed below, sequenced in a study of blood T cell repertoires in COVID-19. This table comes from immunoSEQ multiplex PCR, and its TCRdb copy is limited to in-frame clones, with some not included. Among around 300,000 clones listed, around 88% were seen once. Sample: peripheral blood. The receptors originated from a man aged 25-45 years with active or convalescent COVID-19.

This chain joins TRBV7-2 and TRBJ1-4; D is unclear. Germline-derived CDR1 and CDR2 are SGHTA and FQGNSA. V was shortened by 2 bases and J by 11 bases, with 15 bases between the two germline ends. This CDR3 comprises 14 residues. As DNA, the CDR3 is TGTGCCAGCAGCTTAAAGTCCCTACCGAGTAAACTGTTTTTT. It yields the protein CASSLKSLPSKLFF. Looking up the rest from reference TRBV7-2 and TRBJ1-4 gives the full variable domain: GAGVSQSPSNKVTEKGKDVELRCDPISGHTALYWYRQSLGQGLEFLIYFQGNSAPDKSGLPSDRFSAERTGGSVSTLTIQRTQQEDSAVYLCASSLKSLPSKLFFGSGTQLSVL.

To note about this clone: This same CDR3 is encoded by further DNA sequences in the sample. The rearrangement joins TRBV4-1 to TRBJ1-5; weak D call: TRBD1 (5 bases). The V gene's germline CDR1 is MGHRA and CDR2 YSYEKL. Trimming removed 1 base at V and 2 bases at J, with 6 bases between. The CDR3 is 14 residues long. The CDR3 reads CASSQAGRNQPQHF. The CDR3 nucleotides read TGCGCCAGCAGCCAAGCAGGGCGCAATCAGCCCCAGCATTTT.

The DNA for the CDR3 is TGCGCCAGCAGACCCCTGGGCCGACGCAATCAGCCCCAGCATTTT. Protein: CASRPLGRRNQPQHF. The J gene is TRBJ1-5, the V gene TRBV23-1; D is uncertain. TRBV23-1 is labeled an ORF, and its function is uncertain. The CDR3 runs to 15 residues. V was shortened by 6 bases and J by 2 bases, with 14 bases between the two germline ends.

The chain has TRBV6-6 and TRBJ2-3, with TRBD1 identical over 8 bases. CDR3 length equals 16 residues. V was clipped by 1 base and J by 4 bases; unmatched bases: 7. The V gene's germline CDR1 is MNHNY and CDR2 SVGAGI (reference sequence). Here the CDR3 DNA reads TGTGCCAGCAGTTACTTGGACAGGGCCAGATCAGATACGCAGTATTTT. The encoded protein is CASSYLDRARSDTQYF.

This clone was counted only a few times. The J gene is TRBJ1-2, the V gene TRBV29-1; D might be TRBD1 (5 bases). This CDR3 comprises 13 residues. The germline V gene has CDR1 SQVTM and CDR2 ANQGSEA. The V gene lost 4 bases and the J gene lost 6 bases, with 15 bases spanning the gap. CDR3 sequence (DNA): TGCAGCGTTGTAGGAGGGGACGGAAATGGCTACACCTTC. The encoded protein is CSVVGGDGNGYTF.

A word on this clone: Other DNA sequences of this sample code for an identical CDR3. The CDR3 DNA reads as TGTGCCAGCAGTAAAGGACAACAAGAGACCCAGTACTTC. It codes for CASSKGQQETQYF. V gene TRBV7-3 combines with J gene TRBJ2-5; D perhaps matches TRBD1 (5 bases). Germline V lookup: CDR1 SGHTA, CDR2 FQGTGA. The length of the CDR3 is 13 residues. V lost 6 bases, J lost 2 bases, and 10 bases lay in between.

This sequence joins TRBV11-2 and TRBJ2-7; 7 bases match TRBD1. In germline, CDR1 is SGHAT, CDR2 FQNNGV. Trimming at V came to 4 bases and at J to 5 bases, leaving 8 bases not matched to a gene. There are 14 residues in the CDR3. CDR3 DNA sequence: TGTGCCAGCAGCTCCCCCGGACAGGTCCACGAGCAGTACTTC. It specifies CASSSPGQVHEQYF.

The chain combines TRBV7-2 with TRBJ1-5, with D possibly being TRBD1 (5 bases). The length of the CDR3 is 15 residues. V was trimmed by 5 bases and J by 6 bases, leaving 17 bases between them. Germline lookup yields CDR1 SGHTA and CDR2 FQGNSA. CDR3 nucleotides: TGTGCCAGCAGCCGCGTCGCGGGGGAGGCTCAGCCCCAGCATTTT. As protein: CASSRVAGEAQPQHF.

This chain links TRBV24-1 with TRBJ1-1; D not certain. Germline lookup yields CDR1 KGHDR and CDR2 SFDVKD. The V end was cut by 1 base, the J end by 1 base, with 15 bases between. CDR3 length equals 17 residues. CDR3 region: CATSDFRGKRRNTEAFF. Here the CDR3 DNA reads TGTGCCACCAGTGATTTCCGGGGTAAACGAAGGAACACTGAAGCTTTCTTT.

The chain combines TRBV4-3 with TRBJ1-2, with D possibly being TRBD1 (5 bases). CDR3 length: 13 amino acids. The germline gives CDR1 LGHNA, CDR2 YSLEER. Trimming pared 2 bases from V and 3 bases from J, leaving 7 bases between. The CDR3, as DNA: TGCGCCAGCAGCCAACCAGGGCACTATGGCTACACCTTC. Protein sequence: CASSQPGHYGYTF.

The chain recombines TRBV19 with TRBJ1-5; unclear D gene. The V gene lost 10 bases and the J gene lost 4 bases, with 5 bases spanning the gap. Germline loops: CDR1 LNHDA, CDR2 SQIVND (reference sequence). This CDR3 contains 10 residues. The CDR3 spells CATGNQPQHF. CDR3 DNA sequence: TGTGCCACCGGGAATCAGCCCCAGCATTTT. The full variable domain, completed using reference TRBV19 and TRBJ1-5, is DGGITQSPKYLFRKEGQNVTLSCEQNLNHDAMYWYRQDPGQGLRLIYYSQIVNDFQKGDIAEGYSVSREKKESFPLTVTSAQKNPTAFYLCATGNQPQHFGDGTRLSIL.

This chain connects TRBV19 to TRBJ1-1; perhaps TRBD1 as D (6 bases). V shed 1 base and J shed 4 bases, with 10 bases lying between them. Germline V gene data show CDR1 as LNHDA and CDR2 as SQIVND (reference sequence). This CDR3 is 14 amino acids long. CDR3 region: CASSIAQGSTEAFF. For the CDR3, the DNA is TGTGCCAGTAGTATAGCCCAGGGGTCCACTGAAGCTTTCTTT.

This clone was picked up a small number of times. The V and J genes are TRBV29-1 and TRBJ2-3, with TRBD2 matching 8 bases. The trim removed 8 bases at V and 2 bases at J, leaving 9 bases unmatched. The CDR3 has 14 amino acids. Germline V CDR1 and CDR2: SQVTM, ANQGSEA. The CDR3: CSLTRGGDTDTQYF. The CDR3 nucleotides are TGCAGCCTAACCCGGGGGGGAGACACAGATACGCAGTATTTT.

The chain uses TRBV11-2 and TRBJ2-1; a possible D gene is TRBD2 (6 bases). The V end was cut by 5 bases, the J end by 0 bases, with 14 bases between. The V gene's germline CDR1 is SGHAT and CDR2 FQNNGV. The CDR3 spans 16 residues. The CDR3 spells CASSLSRDFSYNEQFF. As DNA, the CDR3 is TGTGCCAGCAGCCTCAGCCGGGACTTCTCCTACAATGAGCAGTTCTTC. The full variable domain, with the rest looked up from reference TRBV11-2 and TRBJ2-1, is EAGVAQSPRYKIIEKRQSVAFWCNPISGHATLYWYQQILGQGPKLLIQFQNNGVVDDSQLPKDRFSAERLKGVDSTLKIQPAKLEDSAVYLCASSLSRDFSYNEQFFGPGTRLTVL.

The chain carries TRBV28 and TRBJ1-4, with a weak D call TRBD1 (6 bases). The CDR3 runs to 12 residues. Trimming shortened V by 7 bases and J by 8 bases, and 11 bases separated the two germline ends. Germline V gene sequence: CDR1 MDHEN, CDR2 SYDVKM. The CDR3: CASKGVGEKLFF. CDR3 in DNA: TGTGCCAGCAAGGGGGTGGGGGAAAAACTGTTTTTT.

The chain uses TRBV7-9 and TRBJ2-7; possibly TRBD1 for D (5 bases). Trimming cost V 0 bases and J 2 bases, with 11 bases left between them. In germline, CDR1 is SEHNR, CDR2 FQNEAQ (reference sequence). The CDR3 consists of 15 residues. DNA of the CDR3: TGTGCCAGCAGCTTAGCGGCAGGGATCACCTACGAGCAGTACTTC. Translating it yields CASSLAAGITYEQYF.

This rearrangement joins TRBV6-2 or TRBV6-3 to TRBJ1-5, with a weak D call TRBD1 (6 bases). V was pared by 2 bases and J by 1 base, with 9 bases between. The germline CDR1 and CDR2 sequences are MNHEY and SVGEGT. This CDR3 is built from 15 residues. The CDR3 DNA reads TGTGCCAGCAGTTACACAGGGACGAGCAATCAGCCCCAGCATTTT. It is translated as CASSYTGTSNQPQHF.

CDR3 protein: CATRDRLNTEAFF. The CDR3 DNA reads TGTGCCACCCGGGACAGGCTGAACACTGAAGCTTTCTTT. The genes are TRBV2 and TRBJ1-1; 8 bases fit TRBD1. Germline CDR1 reads SNHLY; CDR2 reads FYNNEI. J gave up 0 bases and V 10 bases, and 4 bases lay outside the gene matches. The CDR3 extends over 13 amino acids.

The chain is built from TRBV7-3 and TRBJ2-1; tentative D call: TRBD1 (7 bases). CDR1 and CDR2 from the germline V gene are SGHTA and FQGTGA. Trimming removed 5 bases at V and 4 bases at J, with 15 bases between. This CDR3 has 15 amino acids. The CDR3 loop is CASSEGGGGYNEQFF. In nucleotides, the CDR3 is TGTGCCAGCAGCGAAGGAGGGGGCGGGTACAATGAGCAGTTCTTC.

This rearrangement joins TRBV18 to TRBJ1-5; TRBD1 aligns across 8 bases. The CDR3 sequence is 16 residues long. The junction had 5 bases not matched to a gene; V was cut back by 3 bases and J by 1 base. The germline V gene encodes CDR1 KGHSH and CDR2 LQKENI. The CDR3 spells CASSPSGGRSNQPQHF. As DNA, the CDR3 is TGTGCCAGCTCACCCTCAGGGGGCAGAAGCAATCAGCCCCAGCATTTT.

The CDR3: CAGQGRPTDTQYF. CDR3 coding DNA: TGTGCCGGACAGGGGCGGCCCACAGATACGCAGTATTTT. This chain connects TRBV11-2 to TRBJ2-3, with 9 positions matching TRBD1. CDR3 size: 13 residues. CDR1 and CDR2 (germline): SGHAT, FQNNGV. V trimming: 11 bases; J trimming: 2 bases; junction bases outside the gene matches: 5.